These 5 T cell receptor beta chains were sequenced from one sample in a study of blood T cell repertoires in COVID-19. Profiling relied on immunoSEQ multiplex PCR, and the TCRdb table lists in-frame clones only, not all of them. This sample has some 140,000 clones; 70% to 85% occur once, and the top ten carry approximately 9.2%. The sample comprised PBMCs or T cells enriched from blood (not recorded which). The receptors were gathered from a man aged 50 to 59 who had recovered from COVID-19.

This rearrangement joins TRBV10-3 to TRBJ1-1, with TRBD1 matching 7 bases. Germline CDR1 is ENHRY and CDR2 is SYGVKD. The CDR3 covers 12 residues. The J segment lost 1 base and the V segment lost 8 bases, leaving 1 base of the junction unmatched. The CDR3, as DNA: TGTGCCATCGCAGGGGGGAACACTGAAGCTTTCTTT. Translating gives CAIAGGNTEAFF.

This chain joins TRBV18 and TRBJ2-3, with 7 bases lining up with TRBD2. The CDR3 spans 15 residues. Germline lookup yields CDR1 KGHSH and CDR2 LQKENI. The junction had 3 bases not matched to a gene; V was cut back by 2 bases and J by 1 base. The CDR3, as DNA: TGTGCCAGCTCACCAAGGACTAGGGGCACAGATACGCAGTATTTT. As protein: CASSPRTRGTDTQYF.

The chain has TRBV2 and TRBJ2-5; possibly TRBD2 for D (6 bases). CDR3 size: 13 residues. Germline CDR1 SNHLY, CDR2 FYNNEI. Trimming removed 4 bases from V and 4 bases from J, with 10 bases in between. CDR3 bases: TGTGCCAGCAGTGGGGGACTGACAGAGACCCAGTACTTC. Protein sequence: CASSGGLTETQYF.

This clone has a single count. V gene TRBV14 combines with J gene TRBJ1-2; a possible D gene is TRBD1 (5 bases). CDR1 and CDR2 (germline): SGHDN, FVKESK. CDR3 length: 18 residues. Trimming cost V 1 base and J 0 bases, with 18 bases left between them. CDR3 residues: CASSQVGETWGSNYGYTF. CDR3 bases: TGTGCCAGCAGCCAAGTCGGAGAGACATGGGGCTCTAACTATGGCTACACCTTC.

This chain joins TRBV28 and TRBJ1-4; D gene unclear. This CDR3 is 13 amino acids long. V lost 3 bases and J lost 4, with 6 bases in between. Germline V lookup: CDR1 MDHEN, CDR2 SYDVKM. CDR3 coding DNA: TGTGCCAGCAGTTTGGGAGGTAATGAAAAACTGTTTTTT. It translates to CASSLGGNEKLFF.